Below are 21 T cell receptor beta chains sequenced from a single sample in a study of radiotherapy plus CTLA-4 blockade in lung cancer. Only in-frame clones appear in the TCRdb table, and some are missing; sequencing was by immunoSEQ multiplex PCR. The data show approximately 90,000 clones, roughly 85% seen once. The sample here was peripheral blood, taken from a patient treated with radiotherapy plus ipilimumab. The source is a human donor with non-small cell lung cancer who had stable disease on radiotherapy plus ipilimumab.

The chain recombines TRBV7-6 with TRBJ2-3; 11 nucleotides line up with TRBD2. Looked up from germline, CDR1 is SGHVS and CDR2 is FNYEAQ. The CDR3 is 16 amino acids. J was trimmed by 5 bases and V by 5 bases; bases with no gene match: 9. The CDR3 DNA follows: TGTGCCAGCAGCCTCGGGGTAGCGGGGGGGCTAGATACGCAGTATTTT. Encoded protein: CASSLGVAGGLDTQYF.

This clone has only a few counts. The gene calls are TRBV9 and TRBJ2-1; 7 nucleotides line up with TRBD2. The CDR3 is 11 residues long. V dropped 3 bases and J dropped 10; count of bases not matched to a gene: 1. Looked up from germline, CDR1 is SGDLS and CDR2 is YYNGEE. The CDR3 sequence: CASSGRGEQFF. DNA for the CDR3: TGTGCCAGCAGCGGGCGGGGGGAGCAGTTCTTC.

This chain links TRBV7-2 with TRBJ2-1; a weak D match, TRBD2 (6 bases). The CDR3 loop spans 15 amino acids. CDR1 and CDR2 (germline): SGHTA, FQGNSA. V lost 7 bases, J lost 2 bases, and 15 bases lay in between. The CDR3 loop reads CASIKAAGTYNEQFF. Here the CDR3 DNA reads TGTGCCAGCATCAAGGCAGCGGGCACCTACAATGAGCAGTTCTTC.

The chain uses TRBV5-1 and TRBJ1-2; no reliable D call. Trimming left V 6 bases short and J 0 bases short, with 15 bases between. Per the germline V gene, CDR1 is SGHRS and CDR2 is YFSETQ. The CDR3 contains 15 residues. The CDR3, as DNA: TGCGCCAGCAACCTTGACGGGAATACTAACTATGGCTACACCTTC. Encoded protein: CASNLDGNTNYGYTF.

This clone was found a few times. V and J are TRBV7-3 and TRBJ2-2; 9 nucleotides agree with TRBD2. The CDR3 loop spans 16 amino acids. Unmatched junction bases numbered 6, after V lost 1 base and J lost 6 bases. Germline V CDR1 and CDR2: SGHTA, FQGTGA. The CDR3 spells CASSLRGGRAPGELFF. The DNA for the CDR3 is TGTGCCAGCAGCTTAAGGGGCGGGAGGGCCCCCGGGGAGCTGTTTTTT.

The V and J genes are TRBV5-6 and TRBJ2-4; TRBD1 agrees at 11 bases. This CDR3 is 17 amino acids long. Per the germline V gene, CDR1 is SGHDT and CDR2 is YYEEEE. V gave up 0 bases and J gave up 9 bases; unmatched junction bases: 11. The CDR3 region is CASSLEIGQGAPSIQYF. The CDR3 DNA follows: TGTGCCAGCAGCTTGGAGATCGGACAGGGGGCCCCAAGCATTCAGTACTTC.

The genes are TRBV6-5 and TRBJ2-7; no clear D gene. The CDR3 is made up of 13 amino acids. Germline lookup yields CDR1 MNHEY and CDR2 SVGAGI. The ends were cut back, 3 bases at V and 6 bases at J, with 12 bases in the middle. The CDR3 bases are TGTGCCAGCAGTTATCGGACCCGCCTCGAGCAGTACTTC. Residues: CASSYRTRLEQYF.

V gene TRBV27 combines with J gene TRBJ1-1; D is uncertain. The CDR3 sequence is 18 residues long. Trimming cost V 5 bases and J 0 bases, with 22 bases left between them. Germline values: CDR1 MNHEY, CDR2 SMNVEV (reference sequence). This CDR3 reads CASSPYPLVGLMNTEAFF. CDR3 in DNA: TGTGCCAGCAGTCCATATCCCCTAGTAGGACTGATGAACACTGAAGCTTTCTTT.

A single count supports this clone. The chain links TRBV5-1 to TRBJ2-5; 8 nucleotides line up with TRBD1. Looked up from germline, CDR1 is SGHRS and CDR2 is YFSETQ. The trim removed 4 bases at V and 1 base at J, leaving 9 bases unmatched. The CDR3 is 16 residues long. CDR3: CASSKAGTGLQETQYF. The CDR3 coding sequence is TGCGCCAGCAGCAAGGCCGGGACAGGCCTCCAAGAGACCCAGTACTTC.

This chain joins TRBV7-9 and TRBJ2-3, with TRBD1 as a possible D gene (5 bases). The CDR3 contains 16 residues. Deletions cut 1 base from V and 2 bases from J, with 13 bases between. Per germline, CDR1 SEHNR and CDR2 FQNEAQ (reference sequence). The CDR3 DNA reads as TGTGCCAGCAGCTTAGTCTTACGACAGTTCACAGATACGCAGTATTTT. Protein product: CASSLVLRQFTDTQYF.

The chain joins TRBV10-3 to TRBJ1-2; 8 bases fit TRBD1. Germline loops: CDR1 ENHRY, CDR2 SYGVKD. V shed 3 bases, J shed 0 bases, and the junction held 3 bases outside the gene matches. The CDR3 runs 15 residues. This chain's CDR3 is CAISEETGANYGYTF. CDR3 sequence (DNA): TGTGCCATCAGTGAAGAGACAGGGGCTAACTATGGCTACACCTTC.

This clone came up a few times. The rearrangement links TRBV6-4 to TRBJ1-5; 7 positions match TRBD1. Germline CDR1 and CDR2: MRHNA and SNTAGT. The CDR3 runs 18 residues. Trimming took 0 bases from V and 2 from J; bases not matched to a gene: 10. The CDR3 spells CASSDSHLDRDGNQPQHF. The DNA for the CDR3 is TGTGCCAGCAGTGACTCGCATCTAGACAGGGATGGCAATCAGCCCCAGCATTTT.

The chain employs TRBV9 and TRBJ2-5; TRBD2 matches at 13 bases. This CDR3 has 17 residues. V gave up 0 bases and J gave up 2 bases; unmatched junction bases: 4. Germline CDR1 SGDLS, CDR2 YYNGEE. The CDR3 nucleotides read TGTGCCAGCAGCGTAGGGTCACTAGCGGGGGGGCAAGAGACCCAGTACTTC. As protein: CASSVGSLAGGQETQYF. Drawing the rest from reference TRBV9 and TRBJ2-5, the complete variable domain is DSGVTQTPKHLITATGQRVTLRCSPRSGDLSVYWYQQSLDQGLQFLIQYYNGEERAKGNILERFSAQQFPDLHSELNLSSLELGDSALYFCASSVGSLAGGQETQYFGPGTRLLVL.

The chain is built from TRBV19 and TRBJ2-7; 8 nucleotides line up with TRBD2. This CDR3 is built from 15 residues. Germline CDR1 reads LNHDA; CDR2 reads SQIVND (reference sequence). V was clipped by 1 base and J by 6 bases; unmatched bases: 8. The CDR3 reads CASSIGGYSGSEQYF. The CDR3 region has the DNA TGTGCCAGTAGTATAGGTGGCTACAGCGGGAGCGAGCAGTACTTC.

The rearrangement links TRBV2 to TRBJ2-5; 7 bases map to TRBD2. CDR1 SNHLY and CDR2 FYNNEI come from the germline V gene. This CDR3 is built from 14 residues. J was trimmed by 5 bases and V by 6 bases; bases with no gene match: 9. CDR3 coding DNA: TGTGCCAGCAGCCATCGGGGGGTTGGGGAGACCCAGTACTTC. Translating gives CASSHRGVGETQYF.

This clone appeared a few times. The CDR3 is CASSWAGGTVNTEAFF. The CDR3 bases are TGTGCCAGCAGTTGGGCGGGCGGGACGGTGAACACTGAAGCTTTCTTT. V usage is TRBV6-6 and J usage is TRBJ1-1; D perhaps matches TRBD1 (5 bases). Germline CDR1 MNHNY, CDR2 SVGAGI (reference sequence). The CDR3 is 16 amino acids. Trimming pared 4 bases from V and 0 bases from J, leaving 15 bases between.

The rearrangement uses TRBV11-2 and TRBJ2-3; 8 bases are shared with TRBD2. V trimming: 5 bases; J trimming: 7 bases; junction bases outside the gene matches: 8. CDR3 length: 14 residues. The germline V gene has CDR1 SGHAT and CDR2 FQNNGV. The CDR3: CASSEGTRQNTQYF. The CDR3 DNA follows: TGTGCCAGCAGCGAAGGGACTAGACAAAATACGCAGTATTTT. The full variable domain, with the rest looked up from reference TRBV11-2 and TRBJ2-3, is EAGVAQSPRYKIIEKRQSVAFWCNPISGHATLYWYQQILGQGPKLLIQFQNNGVVDDSQLPKDRFSAERLKGVDSTLKIQPAKLEDSAVYLCASSEGTRQNTQYFGPGTRLTVL.

This chain links TRBV6-6 with TRBJ1-4, with 11 positions matching TRBD1. The CDR3 length is 14 residues. Trimming removed 7 bases from V and 8 bases from J; junction bases left unmatched: 6. In germline, CDR1 is MNHNY, CDR2 SVGAGI (reference sequence). This CDR3 is CASTRTGGDEKLFF. CDR3 sequence (DNA): TGTGCCAGCACCCGGACAGGGGGCGACGAAAAACTGTTTTTT.

This clone was counted between two and nine times. The chain is built from TRBV5-1 and TRBJ1-1; 11 bases align to TRBD1. CDR3 length: 17 residues. Germline V lookup: CDR1 SGHRS, CDR2 YFSETQ. J lost 5 bases, V lost 4 bases, and 13 bases had no gene match. CDR3 sequence (DNA): TGCGCCAGCAGCGGACCGGGACAGGGGGTGGTAAGGACTGAAGCTTTCTTT. This gives the protein CASSGPGQGVVRTEAFF.

The gene calls are TRBV19 and TRBJ1-1, with D tentatively TRBD1 (5 bases). CDR1 LNHDA and CDR2 SQIVND come from the germline V gene (reference sequence). This CDR3 is built from 16 residues. Trimming cost V 6 bases and J 0 bases, with 17 bases left between them. CDR3 in DNA: TGTGCCAGTAGACGACGTGGGGCAACCATGAACACTGAAGCTTTCTTT. Amino acid sequence: CASRRRGATMNTEAFF.

The chain joins TRBV6-5 to TRBJ1-3, with D possibly TRBD1 on 6 matching bases. Germline CDR1 MNHEY, CDR2 SVGAGI. The V and J ends lost 5 bases and 0 bases respectively, with 11 bases between them. The CDR3 is 15 residues long. The CDR3 protein is CASSPDRYSGNTIYF. The DNA of the CDR3 is TGTGCCAGCAGTCCCGACAGGTACTCTGGAAACACCATATATTTT.